The clone carrying this T cell receptor (beta chain) appeared a few times. What it recognizes is unknown. This entry belongs to a study of response to subunit inactivated influenza vaccine. Overall study findings and caveats: Each seasonal influenza vaccination recruits few new T cells, the authors suggested.

TCRdb reprocessed the RT-PCR reads with MiXCR, giving one entry per CDR3 protein. The sample includes about 700,000 distinct CDR3 sequences, approximately 15% seen only once; the top ten take 5.5% to 8%. Germline V gives CDR1 MNHEY, CDR2 SVGAGI. This CDR3 is built from 15 residues. V lost 2 bases and J 1 base, leaving 11 bases between the germline ends. This TCR derives from a man aged 45-60 years who received an inactivated influenza vaccine. V usage is TRBV6-5 and J usage is TRBJ1-1; no reliable D call. The input for sequencing was PBMCs from blood, taken approximately 15 days before vaccination. The CDR3 DNA reads TGTGCCAGCAGTTACGACCGGCCCTCGAACACTGAAGCTTTCTTT. This codes for CASSYDRPSNTEAFF.